These 32 T cell receptor beta chains were all obtained from the same sample, sequenced in a study of radiotherapy plus CTLA-4 blockade in lung cancer. Method: immunoSEQ multiplex PCR; TCRdb's copy keeps in-frame clones and lacks some. This repertoire shows some 70,000 clones, over 80% found once; its top ten account for approximately 4.1%. The sequenced sample was peripheral blood, obtained from a patient treated with radiotherapy plus ipilimumab. These receptors came from a human donor with non-small cell lung cancer who had a partial response to radiotherapy plus ipilimumab.

The gene calls are TRBV7-8 and TRBJ2-7; 8 bases agree with TRBD1. CDR3 length: 14 amino acids. The trim removed 6 bases at V and 5 bases at J, leaving 9 bases unmatched. CDR1 is SGHVS, CDR2 FQNEAQ, per germline. The CDR3 region is CASSTRTGYNEQYF. CDR3 DNA: TGTGCCAGCAGTACCCGGACAGGGTATAACGAGCAGTACTTC.

The chain employs TRBV5-1 and TRBJ2-7, with D unresolved. CDR3 length equals 15 residues. The germline gives CDR1 SGHRS, CDR2 YFSETQ. The V end lost 0 bases, the J end lost 0 bases, and 10 bases lay between the germline ends. CDR3 nucleotides: TGCGCCAGCAGCTTGGCGGCCGGGTCCTCCTACGAGCAGTACTTC. This codes for CASSLAAGSSYEQYF.

V is TRBV9 and J is TRBJ2-3; TRBD2 matches 10 bases. V gave up 4 bases and J gave up 6 bases; unmatched junction bases: 11. In germline, CDR1 is SGDLS, CDR2 YYNGEE. The CDR3 is made up of 16 amino acids. The CDR3 loop is CASSPRPLAGADTQYF. CDR3 nucleotide sequence: TGTGCCAGCAGCCCAAGGCCGCTAGCGGGAGCCGATACGCAGTATTTT.

The chain couples TRBV7-6 to TRBJ2-7, with a weak D call TRBD1 (5 bases). The CDR3 has 16 amino acids. Trimming shortened V by 5 bases and J by 2 bases, and 19 bases separated the two germline ends. The germline gives CDR1 SGHVS, CDR2 FNYEAQ. For the CDR3, the DNA is TGTGCCAGCAGCCCGCGCCTGGGGCCTCAGCCCTACGAGCAGTACTTC. Translating gives CASSPRLGPQPYEQYF.

V is TRBV2 and J is TRBJ2-7; TRBD1 aligns across 12 bases. Looked up from germline, CDR1 is SNHLY and CDR2 is FYNNEI. The CDR3 runs 15 residues. Trimming removed 5 bases from V and 7 bases from J; junction bases left unmatched: 9. In nucleotides, the CDR3 is TGTGCCAGCAGTTTCGGGGGACAGGGGGCTTGGGAGCAGTACTTC. Translating gives CASSFGGQGAWEQYF.

The V gene is TRBV10-1, the J gene TRBJ1-6; TRBD1 matches at 9 bases. Germline V gene data show CDR1 as WNHNN and CDR2 as SYGVQD (reference sequence). J gave up 7 bases and V 11 bases, and 3 bases lay outside the gene matches. The CDR3 runs to 12 residues. The CDR3 region has the DNA TGCGCCGTCGGACAGGGGAATTCACCCCTCCACTTT. This gives the protein CAVGQGNSPLHF.

The V and J genes are TRBV6-5 and TRBJ2-1; D may be TRBD2 (5 bases). The CDR3 is made up of 13 amino acids. Looked up from germline, CDR1 is MNHEY and CDR2 is SVGAGI. Trimming removed 6 bases from V and 11 bases from J, with 17 bases in between. CDR3 loop: CASSSHRGEKQFF. CDR3 sequence (DNA): TGTGCCAGCAGCTCCCATCGGGGAGAAAAGCAGTTCTTC.

The chain recombines TRBV18 with TRBJ2-6, with 8 nucleotides matching TRBD1. CDR1 is KGHSH and CDR2 is LQKENI in the germline V gene. V lost 3 bases, J lost 0 bases, and 7 bases stayed unmatched. The CDR3 spans 18 residues. CDR3 region: CASSPGQGDNSGANVLTF. DNA of the CDR3: TGTGCCAGCTCACCCGGACAGGGAGACAACTCTGGGGCCAACGTCCTGACTTTC.

The chain joins TRBV5-4 to TRBJ1-3; no definite D call. The ends were cut back, 0 bases at V and 0 bases at J, with 10 bases in the middle. This CDR3 spans 16 amino acids. Germline CDR1 and CDR2: SGHNT and YYREEE (reference sequence). The CDR3 region has the DNA TGTGCCAGCAGCTTGGTCGGAAGAGGCTCTGGAAACACCATATATTTT. The encoded protein is CASSLVGRGSGNTIYF.

The rearrangement links TRBV7-2 to TRBJ1-1, with 7 bases that match TRBD1. The CDR3 loop spans 15 amino acids. CDR1 and CDR2 (germline): SGHTA, FQGNSA. The J segment lost 2 bases and the V segment lost 3 bases, leaving 6 bases of the junction unmatched. CDR3 in DNA: TGTGCCAGCAGCTTTCAGGGGGGTATAAACACTGAAGCTTTCTTT. Its translation is CASSFQGGINTEAFF.

The CDR3 DNA reads TGTGCCAGTAGTCGGACAGGAGGAGAGACCCAGTACTTC. Amino acids: CASSRTGGETQYF. The rearrangement joins TRBV19 to TRBJ2-5, with TRBD1 matching 7 bases. J lost 4 bases, V lost 5 bases, and 4 bases had no gene match. In germline, CDR1 is LNHDA, CDR2 SQIVND (reference sequence). CDR3 size: 13 residues.

The V call is TRBV7-3, the J call TRBJ2-2; tentative D call: TRBD1 (7 bases). Deletions cut 4 bases from V and 5 bases from J, with 8 bases between. CDR1 SGHTA and CDR2 FQGTGA come from the germline V gene. The CDR3 contains 13 residues. The CDR3 DNA reads as TGTGCCAGCAGCTCAGGGGGGACCGGGGAGCTGTTTTTT. It specifies CASSSGGTGELFF. Together with reference TRBV7-3 and TRBJ2-2, the CDR3 gives the full variable domain: GAGVSQTPSNKVTEKGKYVELRCDPISGHTALYWYRQSLGQGPEFLIYFQGTGAADDSGLPNDRFFAVRPEGSVSTLKIQRTERGDSAVYLCASSSGGTGELFFGEGSRLTVL.

CDR3 sequence reads: CASSEGYSSNQPQHF. DNA for the CDR3: TGTGCCAGCAGTGAAGGGTACAGTAGCAATCAGCCCCAGCATTTT. The chain links TRBV6-1 to TRBJ1-5; no clear D. The CDR3 runs to 15 residues. Trimming took off 1 base at V and 0 bases at J, with 7 bases between the two ends. CDR1 and CDR2 from the germline V gene are MNHNS and SASEGT.

V and J are TRBV7-2 and TRBJ2-5, with 8 bases fitting TRBD1. Germline V gives CDR1 SGHTA, CDR2 FQGNSA. V dropped 5 bases and J dropped 4; count of bases not matched to a gene: 9. The CDR3 consists of 15 residues. CDR3 sequence reads: CASSRQGPVGETQYF. In nucleotides, the CDR3 is TGTGCCAGCAGCCGACAGGGGCCGGTGGGAGAGACCCAGTACTTC. The complete variable domain, with remaining parts taken from reference TRBV7-2 and TRBJ2-5, reads GAGVSQSPSNKVTEKGKDVELRCDPISGHTALYWYRQSLGQGLEFLIYFQGNSAPDKSGLPSDRFSAERTGGSVSTLTIQRTQQEDSAVYLCASSRQGPVGETQYFGPGTRLLVL.

This rearrangement joins TRBV19 to TRBJ2-7; perhaps TRBD2 as D (5 bases). Germline values: CDR1 LNHDA, CDR2 SQIVND (reference sequence). CDR3 size: 16 residues. V was shortened by 4 bases and J by 0 bases, with 16 bases between the two germline ends. The CDR3 loop reads CASSNRRLQSSYEQYF. In DNA, the CDR3 is TGTGCCAGTAGTAATCGAAGACTACAGAGCTCCTACGAGCAGTACTTC. Full variable domain (remainder filled in from reference TRBV19 and TRBJ2-7): DGGITQSPKYLFRKEGQNVTLSCEQNLNHDAMYWYRQDPGQGLRLIYYSQIVNDFQKGDIAEGYSVSREKKESFPLTVTSAQKNPTAFYLCASSNRRLQSSYEQYFGPGTRLTVT.

The genes are TRBV27 and TRBJ1-5, with 7 bases fitting TRBD1. Germline values: CDR1 MNHEY, CDR2 SMNVEV (reference sequence). The ends lost 2 bases at V and 5 bases at J; junction bases unmatched: 3. The CDR3 has 14 amino acids. The CDR3 protein is CASSLRDRYQPQHF. DNA of the CDR3: TGTGCCAGCAGTTTAAGGGACAGATATCAGCCCCAGCATTTT.

The chain couples TRBV20-1 to TRBJ1-5, with a weak D call TRBD1 (5 bases). The germline V gene encodes CDR1 DFQATT and CDR2 SNEGSKA (reference sequence). This CDR3 has 10 residues. Trimming cost V 7 bases and J 5 bases, with 6 bases left between them. The CDR3 loop is CSGGDQPQHF. CDR3 sequence (DNA): TGCAGTGGGGGGGATCAGCCCCAGCATTTT.

V gene TRBV9 combines with J gene TRBJ2-5, with D possibly matching TRBD1 (5 bases). The J call may be in error: the DNA end matches TRBJ2-7 better. Per germline, CDR1 SGDLS and CDR2 YYNGEE. The CDR3 spans 15 residues. CDR3 DNA: TGTGCCAGCAGCGTAGGGCACAGGATGGGCTACGAGCAGTACTTC. It translates to CASSVGHRMGYEQYF.

This clone is a singleton in its sample. The rearrangement links TRBV2 to TRBJ2-2; TRBD2 might be the D (6 bases). The CDR3 runs to 14 residues. The V gene's germline CDR1 is SNHLY and CDR2 FYNNEI. V was shortened by 8 bases and J by 4 bases, with 14 bases between the two germline ends. CDR3 sequence reads: CASGPAGRTGELFF. The CDR3 nucleotides are TGTGCCAGCGGTCCAGCGGGCCGCACCGGGGAGCTGTTTTTT.

This clone has only one observation. This sequence joins TRBV29-1 and TRBJ1-2; possible D gene TRBD1, 5 bases. The CDR3 runs 13 residues. Germline V CDR1 and CDR2: SQVTM, ANQGSEA. Trimming cost V 6 bases and J 2 bases, with 13 bases left between them. CDR3 sequence reads: CSVGGAPNYGYTF. CDR3 nucleotides: TGCAGCGTCGGTGGGGCACCCAACTATGGCTACACCTTC.

The chain recombines TRBV5-1 with TRBJ2-3; a possible D gene is TRBD1 (6 bases). CDR3 length: 13 residues. Trimming removed 5 bases at V and 2 bases at J, with 9 bases between. Germline loops: CDR1 SGHRS, CDR2 YFSETQ. CDR3 region: CASRTGSTDTQYF. The CDR3 region has the DNA TGCGCCAGCAGAACAGGGTCCACAGATACGCAGTATTTT.

The chain combines TRBV5-1 with TRBJ1-2; possibly TRBD1 for D (5 bases). Trimming took 4 bases from V and 4 from J, leaving 14 bases between them. CDR3 size: 14 residues. The germline V gene has CDR1 SGHRS and CDR2 YFSETQ. The CDR3 loop reads CASSQGSAGYGYTF. CDR3 coding DNA: TGCGCCAGCAGCCAGGGTTCCGCCGGCTATGGCTACACCTTC.

The J gene is TRBJ2-7, the V gene TRBV27; 13 bases match TRBD2. In germline, CDR1 is MNHEY, CDR2 SMNVEV (reference sequence). The V gene end was trimmed by 8 bases and the J gene end by 0 bases; junction bases not matched to a gene: 13. This CDR3 is 18 amino acids long. As DNA, the CDR3 is TGTGCCAGCTGCCTCGGGAAGGGACTAGCGGGAAGCTCCTACGAGCAGTACTTC. Translating it yields CASCLGKGLAGSSYEQYF.

This clone was seen just once. The chain has TRBV6-5 and TRBJ1-1; perhaps TRBD1 as D (5 bases). The germline CDR1 and CDR2 sequences are MNHEY and SVGAGI. V lost 4 bases, J lost 1 base, and 7 bases lay in between. The CDR3 has 13 residues. DNA for the CDR3: TGTGCCAGCAGTTTCCAGGGGAACACTGAAGCTTTCTTT. This translates into CASSFQGNTEAFF.

The chain couples TRBV5-4 to TRBJ2-1; TRBD2 agrees at 13 bases. With V trimmed by 3 bases and J by 7 bases, 4 bases remained unmatched. CDR3 length: 15 residues. Germline V gene data show CDR1 as SGHNT and CDR2 as YYREEE (reference sequence). The CDR3 here is CASSSGTSGINEQFF. In nucleotides, the CDR3 is TGTGCCAGCAGCTCCGGGACTAGCGGGATAAATGAGCAGTTCTTC.

This chain connects TRBV5-8 to TRBJ1-1; 9 bases line up with TRBD1. Unmatched junction bases numbered 11, after V lost 4 bases and J lost 7 bases. Germline lookup yields CDR1 SGHTS and CDR2 YDEGEE. The CDR3 sequence is 15 residues long. In nucleotides, the CDR3 is TGTGCCAGCAGCACGGGGACAGGGTATTTGGGTGAAGCTTTCTTT. It encodes CASSTGTGYLGEAFF.

This clone was seen once. The chain recombines TRBV27 with TRBJ2-7, with 7 nucleotides matching TRBD1. CDR3 length equals 15 residues. Germline CDR1 and CDR2: MNHEY and SMNVEV (reference sequence). The trim removed 4 bases at V and 6 bases at J, leaving 12 bases unmatched. The CDR3 sequence: CASSSDRVLATEQYF. The CDR3 DNA reads as TGTGCCAGCAGTTCCGACAGGGTTCTAGCCACCGAGCAGTACTTC.

The rearrangement links TRBV5-4 to TRBJ2-7, with a possible D match to TRBD1 (6 bases). From germline, CDR1 is SGHNT and CDR2 YYREEE (reference sequence). This CDR3 is 14 amino acids long. V dropped 2 bases and J dropped 2 bases, with 11 bases sitting between them. CDR3 nucleotides: TGTGCCAGCAGCTTACGGGACACAGCCTACGAGCAGTACTTC. Protein sequence: CASSLRDTAYEQYF.

The chain is built from TRBV10-2 and TRBJ2-4; 8 nucleotides line up with TRBD1. The germline V gene encodes CDR1 WSHSY and CDR2 SAAADI. The CDR3 extends over 14 amino acids. Losses at the gene ends were 11 bases for V and 6 bases for J; bases not matched to a gene: 12. The CDR3 protein is CACSLTGDGNIQYF. The CDR3 DNA is TGCGCCTGTTCATTGACAGGGGATGGAAACATTCAGTACTTC.

This chain joins TRBV6-4 and TRBJ2-2; maybe TRBD1 (6 bases). Per the germline V gene, CDR1 is MRHNA and CDR2 is SNTAGT. This CDR3 is 16 amino acids long. V was trimmed by 0 bases and J by 1 base, leaving 9 bases between them. CDR3 sequence: CASSDSQTGNTGELFF. CDR3 nucleotides: TGTGCCAGCAGTGACTCTCAGACAGGGAACACCGGGGAGCTGTTTTTT.

The V call is TRBV28, the J call TRBJ1-4; TRBD1 is a possible D gene (6 bases). Germline assignment: CDR1 MDHEN and CDR2 SYDVKM. This CDR3 region has 15 residues. Trimming stripped 3 bases from V and 2 bases from J, with 10 bases between. The CDR3, as DNA: TGTGCCAGCAGTTTGCCCACAGGGACTAATGAAAAACTGTTTTTT. It encodes CASSLPTGTNEKLFF.

This sequence joins TRBV5-4 and TRBJ1-4, with D maybe TRBD1 (6 bases). Trimming removed 3 bases at V and 0 bases at J, with 18 bases between. Germline CDR1 reads SGHNT; CDR2 reads YYREEE (reference sequence). The CDR3 contains 18 residues. CDR3 protein: CASSSSGRGTTTNEKLFF. DNA of the CDR3: TGTGCCAGCAGCTCGTCGGGCAGGGGAACTACAACTAATGAAAAACTGTTTTTT. The variable domain in full, completed from reference TRBV5-4 and TRBJ1-4, reads ETGVTQSPTHLIKTRGQQVTLRCSSQSGHNTVSWYQQALGQGPQFIFQYYREEENGRGNFPPRFSGLQFPNYSSELNVNALELDDSALYLCASSSSGRGTTTNEKLFFGSGTQLSVL.